This T cell receptor beta chain is from a study of OX40 agonist ivuxolimab in advanced cancers. Trimming left V 2 bases short and J 4 bases short, with 6 bases between. The CDR3 consists of 12 residues. The germline gives CDR1 SGHVS, CDR2 FQNEAQ. Patients with a history of autoimmune disease or on systemic immunosuppression were excluded. The method was immunoSEQ multiplex PCR; TCRdb's version includes in-frame clones alone and lacks a portion of them. The sample lists 65,000 to 90,000 clones; around 90% were seen once. The chain couples TRBV7-8 to TRBJ2-7; D is ambiguous. The input for sequencing was CD4+ or CD8+ T cells sorted from blood, taken in a trial of the OX40 agonist ivuxolimab. The receptor was isolated from an adult with an advanced solid tumor such as melanoma, head and neck, liver or kidney cancer. This chain's CDR3 is CASSLRAYEQYF. The CDR3 DNA sequence: TGTGCCAGCAGCTTACGGGCATACGAGCAGTACTTC.